Each of the 15 T cell receptor beta chains below was sequenced from the same sample in a study of blood T cell repertoires in COVID-19. Repertoires were generated with immunoSEQ multiplex PCR, while TCRdb's copy carries only in-frame clones and drops some. The data contain some 140,000 clones, under 80% of them singletons. The sample comprised peripheral blood. These receptors originate from a man older than 75 with acute or convalescent COVID-19.

This clone was counted only a few times. The genes are TRBV27 and TRBJ2-1; 7 nucleotides match TRBD1. Trimming took 6 bases from V and 5 from J; bases not matched to a gene: 7. Germline lookup yields CDR1 MNHEY and CDR2 SMNVEV (reference sequence). This CDR3 is built from 14 residues. CDR3: CASSLTGVDNEQFF. The CDR3 nucleotides read TGTGCCAGCAGCCTTACAGGGGTGGACAATGAGCAGTTCTTC.

The V call is TRBV7-3, the J call TRBJ2-2; TRBD2 matches at 9 bases. CDR1 SGHTA and CDR2 FQGTGA come from the germline V gene. V trimming: 1 base; J trimming: 6 bases; junction bases outside the gene matches: 6. The CDR3 totals 16 residues. The CDR3, as DNA: TGTGCCAGCAGCTTAAGCGGGGGGGCGTCCCCCGGGGAGCTGTTTTTT. It codes for CASSLSGGASPGELFF.

This sequence joins TRBV7-9 and TRBJ1-6; 8 bases agree with TRBD1. This CDR3 comprises 16 residues. Germline V gene sequence: CDR1 SEHNR, CDR2 FQNEAQ (reference sequence). The V gene end was trimmed by 5 bases and the J gene end by 7 bases; junction bases not matched to a gene: 10. Written as DNA, the CDR3 is TGTGCCAGCAGCCCAAGAGGACAGGGAGGGAATTCACCCCTCCACTTT. This sequence encodes CASSPRGQGGNSPLHF.

V usage is TRBV28 and J usage is TRBJ1-4; TRBD1 is a possible D gene (5 bases). CDR3 length equals 13 residues. V shed 4 bases and J shed 6 bases, with 9 bases lying between them. Germline loops: CDR1 MDHEN, CDR2 SYDVKM. This chain's CDR3 is CASSSRVDEKLFF. In nucleotides, the CDR3 is TGTGCCAGCAGTTCCAGGGTCGATGAAAAACTGTTTTTT.

The J gene is TRBJ2-4, the V gene TRBV13; 13 nucleotides match TRBD2. The V gene's germline CDR1 is PRHDT and CDR2 FYEKMQ (reference sequence). The CDR3 extends over 16 amino acids. V was pared by 4 bases and J by 8 bases, with 8 bases of the junction left unmatched. The CDR3 DNA reads as TGTGCCAGCAGCTCTACTAGCGGGGGGGCATCGGACATTCAGTACTTC. Residues: CASSSTSGGASDIQYF.

This clone turned up a few times. The rearrangement uses TRBV11-3 and TRBJ1-6, with D perhaps TRBD1 (5 bases). Trimming pared 4 bases from V and 8 bases from J, leaving 21 bases between. The CDR3 is 17 residues long. Per germline, CDR1 SGHNT and CDR2 YENEEA. CDR3 region: CASSWGVQGVRDSPLHF. Here the CDR3 DNA reads TGTGCCAGCAGCTGGGGGGTGCAGGGTGTTCGTGATTCACCCCTCCACTTT.

This clone has a handful of counts. The chain has TRBV7-9 and TRBJ1-1; D not resolved. Germline lookup yields CDR1 SEHNR and CDR2 FQNEAQ (reference sequence). V was clipped by 5 bases and J by 5 bases, with 18 bases between them. The CDR3 is 15 residues long. The CDR3: CASSPDTPMRTEAFF. Written as DNA, the CDR3 is TGTGCCAGCAGCCCTGACACCCCGATGAGAACTGAAGCTTTCTTT.

This clone was found a few times. This rearrangement joins TRBV4-1 to TRBJ1-6; D is perhaps TRBD1 (5 bases). Trimming pared 4 bases from V and 6 bases from J, leaving 13 bases between. The length of the CDR3 is 15 residues. Germline assignment: CDR1 MGHRA and CDR2 YSYEKL. CDR3 DNA sequence: TGCGCCAGCAGCCTGCCGGGACTGATTAATTCACCCCTCCACTTT. This gives the protein CASSLPGLINSPLHF.

The chain couples TRBV28 to TRBJ1-5; D not resolved. CDR3 size: 12 residues. Germline CDR1 reads MDHEN; CDR2 reads SYDVKM. Trimming took 5 bases from V and 11 from J, leaving 13 bases between them. The CDR3 region is CASSRTPLTQHF. CDR3 bases: TGTGCCAGCAGTCGAACACCGCTGACCCAGCATTTT.

This chain connects TRBV7-8 to TRBJ2-7, with D perhaps TRBD2 (5 bases). V lost 5 bases to trimming and J lost 0 bases, with 29 bases between them. The germline CDR1 and CDR2 sequences are SGHVS and FQNEAQ. This CDR3 contains 20 residues. This CDR3 is CASSPPEGFLYLRSSYEQYF. The CDR3 DNA follows: TGTGCCAGCAGCCCCCCAGAGGGCTTCCTCTACCTTAGAAGCTCCTACGAGCAGTACTTC.

The genes are TRBV6-5 and TRBJ2-7, with 11 positions matching TRBD2. Germline V lookup: CDR1 MNHEY, CDR2 SVGAGI. V shed 4 bases, J shed 4 bases, and the junction held 3 bases outside the gene matches. This CDR3 region has 14 residues. The CDR3 loop reads CASSSSGGPYEQYF. CDR3 DNA sequence: TGTGCCAGCAGTTCTAGCGGGGGGCCTTACGAGCAGTACTTC.

The J gene is TRBJ2-7, the V gene TRBV7-8; possibly TRBD2 for D (6 bases). The CDR3 extends over 14 amino acids. The germline CDR1 and CDR2 sequences are SGHVS and FQNEAQ. V was cut by 0 bases and J by 4 bases, with 10 bases left in between. The CDR3 DNA follows: TGTGCCAGCAGCTTAGCAGGGGCGGGGTACGAGCAGTACTTC. This codes for CASSLAGAGYEQYF. The full variable domain, its missing parts supplied by reference TRBV7-8 and TRBJ2-7, is GAGVSQSPRYKVAKRGQDVALRCDPISGHVSLFWYQQALGQGPEFLTYFQNEAQLDKSGLPSDRFFAERPEGSVSTLKIQRTQQEDSAVYLCASSLAGAGYEQYFGPGTRLTVT.

J is TRBJ2-2 and V is TRBV10-3; no reliable D call. With 6 bases removed from V and 5 bases from J, the gap between germline ends came to 4 bases. The CDR3 is made up of 11 amino acids. Germline CDR1 is ENHRY and CDR2 is SYGVKD. The CDR3 protein is CAIRQTGELFF. In nucleotides, the CDR3 is TGTGCCATCAGACAGACCGGGGAGCTGTTTTTT.

The V and J genes are TRBV7-8 and TRBJ2-7; possible D gene TRBD1, 5 bases. Germline values: CDR1 SGHVS, CDR2 FQNEAQ. The CDR3 loop spans 16 amino acids. Trimming pared 5 bases from V and 1 base from J, leaving 18 bases between. The chain's CDR3 is CASSPTSRDGSYEQYF. DNA for the CDR3: TGTGCCAGCAGCCCCACCAGCAGGGATGGATCCTACGAGCAGTACTTC.

The rearrangement links TRBV28 to TRBJ2-7; 7 bases match TRBD1. The CDR3 is 16 residues long. The J segment lost 3 bases and the V segment lost 6 bases, leaving 14 bases of the junction unmatched. Germline loops: CDR1 MDHEN, CDR2 SYDVKM. For the CDR3, the DNA is TGTGCCAGCAGCCAGACAGGGTGGCTGTGGAACTACGAGCAGTACTTC. Its protein product is CASSQTGWLWNYEQYF.